This entry is about one T cell receptor (beta chain). As yet, its antigen is unknown. Sorting isolated naive CD4 T cells lacking CD45RO and expressing CD62L. With 10 bases removed from V and 1 base from J, the gap between germline ends came to 20 bases. Germline CDR1 reads LNHDA; CDR2 reads SQIVND (reference sequence). This CDR3 contains 15 residues. This specimen comes from a study of human versus mouse CDR3 diversity and MHC coevolution. Study-level background: Samples had between roughly 0.6 x 10^7 and 1.7 x 10^7 valid reads. General study results and limits: The lowest clonal inequality scores came from most of the three human donors. Mice had fewer CDR3 deletions and insertions than humans on average.

Sequencing used immunoSEQ multiplex PCR; TCRdb keeps in-frame clones, though not all of them. The repertoire has fewer than 100,000 clones, around 93% of them found once; the top ten carry about 1.5%. Input material: naive CD4+ T cells from blood. This sample's subset: CD45RO-negative CD62L-positive naive CD4 T cells. The sequence was obtained from a person aged 25 to 75 in good health. The chain has TRBV19 and TRBJ2-7; D might be TRBD2 (6 bases). CDR3 nucleotide sequence: TGTGCCACCCGCTGGGGCGGGACTTCTTCCTACGAGCAGTACTTC. This encodes CATRWGGTSSYEQYF.